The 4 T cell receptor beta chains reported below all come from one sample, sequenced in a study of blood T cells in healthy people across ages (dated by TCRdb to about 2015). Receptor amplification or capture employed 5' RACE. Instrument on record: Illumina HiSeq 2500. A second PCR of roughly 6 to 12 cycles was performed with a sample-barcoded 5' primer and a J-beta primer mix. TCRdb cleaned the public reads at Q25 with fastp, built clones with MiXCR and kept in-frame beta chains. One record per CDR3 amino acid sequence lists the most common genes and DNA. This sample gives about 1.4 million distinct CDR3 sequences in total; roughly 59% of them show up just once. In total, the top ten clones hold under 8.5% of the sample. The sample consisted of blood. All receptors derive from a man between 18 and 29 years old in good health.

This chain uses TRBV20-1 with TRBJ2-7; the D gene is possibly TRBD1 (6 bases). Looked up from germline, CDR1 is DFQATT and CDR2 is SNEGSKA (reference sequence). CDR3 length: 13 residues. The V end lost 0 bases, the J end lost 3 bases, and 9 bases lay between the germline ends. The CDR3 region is CSARDRTVYEQYF. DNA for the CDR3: TGCAGTGCTAGAGATCGGACAGTCTACGAGCAGTACTTC.

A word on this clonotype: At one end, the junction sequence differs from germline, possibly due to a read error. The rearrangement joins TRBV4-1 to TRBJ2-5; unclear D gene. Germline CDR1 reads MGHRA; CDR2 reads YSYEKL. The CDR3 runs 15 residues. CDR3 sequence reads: CTSSQALRSGETQYF. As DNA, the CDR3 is TGCACCAGCAGCCAAGCCCTCAGGTCTGGGGAGACCCAGTACTTC.

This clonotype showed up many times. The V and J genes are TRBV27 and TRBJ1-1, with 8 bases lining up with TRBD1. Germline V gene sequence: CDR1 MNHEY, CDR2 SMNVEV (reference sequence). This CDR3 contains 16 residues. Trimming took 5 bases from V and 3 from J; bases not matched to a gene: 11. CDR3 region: CASSGRQGAGDTEAFF. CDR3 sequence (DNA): TGTGCCAGCAGTGGCCGTCAGGGGGCCGGTGACACTGAAGCTTTCTTT.

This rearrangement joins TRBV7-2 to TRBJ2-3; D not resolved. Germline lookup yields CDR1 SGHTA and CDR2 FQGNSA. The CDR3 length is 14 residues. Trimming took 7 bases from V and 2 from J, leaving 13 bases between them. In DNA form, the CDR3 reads TGTGCCAGCACCATTGGCGCTTTCACAGATACGCAGTATTTT. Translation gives CASTIGAFTDTQYF. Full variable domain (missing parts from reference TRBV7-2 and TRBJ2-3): GAGVSQSPSNKVTEKGKDVELRCDPISGHTALYWYRQSLGQGLEFLIYFQGNSAPDKSGLPSDRFSAERTGGSVSTLTIQRTQQEDSAVYLCASTIGAFTDTQYFGPGTRLTVL.